These 15 T cell receptor beta chains share one sample of origin, sequenced in a study of human T cells and chemical hapten exposure. Time point indicated: healthy volunteer bleed at 2 weeks. Unfractionated whole blood served as the source for total RNA extraction. One entry per CDR3 protein, called by TCRdb with MiXCR from the RACE reads. Among approximately 45,000 distinct CDR3 sequences, over 3.5% were seen once, and the ten largest hold 1.6%. Sequenced: whole blood. These receptors were taken from a female donor in good health. Some clones in this sample may be carry-over from other donors' samples.

The table lists this clonotype with many counts. This sequence joins TRBV7-9 and TRBJ1-3; 7 bases line up with TRBD1. This CDR3 spans 16 amino acids. Germline CDR1 is SEHNR and CDR2 is FQNEAQ (reference sequence). V shed 5 bases and J 4 bases; nucleotides not matched to a gene: 11. The CDR3 sequence: CASSPRQGENGNTIYF. The CDR3 region has the DNA TGTGCCAGCAGCCCGAGACAGGGAGAGAACGGAAACACCATATATTTT.

This clonotype was picked up many times. The chain recombines TRBV7-2 with TRBJ2-3, with 9 bases that match TRBD2. The V gene end was trimmed by 5 bases and the J gene end by 2 bases; junction bases not matched to a gene: 8. Germline V gene data show CDR1 as SGHTA and CDR2 as FQGNSA. The CDR3 covers 16 residues. The CDR3 spells CASSTSSGVFTDTQYF. CDR3 in DNA: TGTGCCAGCAGCACCTCTAGCGGGGTTTTCACAGATACGCAGTATTTT.

This clonotype was recorded at least ten times. The genes are TRBV20-1 and TRBJ1-5, with D uncertain. This CDR3 contains 13 residues. V lost 1 base and J lost 7, with 11 bases in between. Germline V lookup: CDR1 DFQATT, CDR2 SNEGSKA (reference sequence). CDR3 in amino acids: CSARGAGSQPQHF. The CDR3 DNA reads as TGCAGTGCTAGAGGGGCAGGTAGCCAGCCCCAGCATTTT.

Many counts were recorded for this clonotype. The rearrangement links TRBV7-7 to TRBJ2-2; a weak D match, TRBD1 (6 bases). The CDR3 totals 13 residues. The V and J ends lost 5 bases and 5 bases respectively, with 9 bases between them. CDR1 SSHAT and CDR2 FNYEAQ come from the germline V gene (reference sequence). CDR3 in amino acids: CASSVQGTGELFF. As DNA, the CDR3 is TGTGCCAGCAGCGTACAGGGTACCGGGGAGCTGTTTTTT.

This clonotype was recorded at least ten times. The chain joins TRBV7-9 to TRBJ1-4, with 8 bases lining up with TRBD1. Losses at the gene ends were 2 bases for V and 7 bases for J; bases not matched to a gene: 6. Germline CDR1 reads SEHNR; CDR2 reads FQNEAQ (reference sequence). The CDR3 contains 15 residues. This CDR3 reads CASSLQGAGGEKLFF. The CDR3 nucleotides read TGTGCCAGCAGCTTACAGGGGGCAGGAGGTGAAAAACTGTTTTTT.

This clonotype was counted at least ten times. V and J are TRBV11-2 and TRBJ1-2; D may be TRBD1 (5 bases). The CDR3 extends over 12 amino acids. The V end lost 8 bases, the J end lost 5 bases, and 12 bases lay between the germline ends. Germline CDR1 SGHAT, CDR2 FQNNGV. Here the CDR3 DNA reads TGTGCCAGCTCGGGACCGACATATGGCTACACCTTC. This codes for CASSGPTYGYTF.

A word on this clonotype: This sequence may be a read error, since a much larger clone differs from it by one base. This chain links TRBV6-2 or TRBV6-3 with TRBJ1-6; D not resolved. V lost 6 bases and J 7 bases, leaving 19 bases between the germline ends. This CDR3 comprises 16 residues. Germline lookup yields CDR1 MNHEY and CDR2 SVGEGT. CDR3 sequence reads: CASSRRQQVHNSPLHF. The CDR3 bases are TGTGCCAGCAGCCGACGGCAGCAGGTCCACAATTCACCCCTCCACTTT.

This clonotype was observed many times. The rearrangement uses TRBV3-2 and TRBJ1-6; TRBD1, as called in the table, went unchecked against the DNA. TRBV3-2 is deemed a pseudogene. CDR3 length equals 17 residues. The CDR3, as DNA: TGTGCCAGCAGCCAATACAGAGGGAGAGGGGGCCCTTCACCCCTCCACTTT. Amino acid sequence: CASSQYRGRGGPSPLHF.

This clonotype was recorded many times. J is TRBJ1-4 and V is TRBV13; D possibly corresponds to TRBD1 (6 bases). Trimming removed 3 bases from V and 10 bases from J, with 15 bases in between. The CDR3 is made up of 14 amino acids. Germline CDR1 reads PRHDT; CDR2 reads FYEKMQ (reference sequence). This CDR3 reads CASSLRGRSLKLFF. The CDR3 DNA sequence: TGTGCCAGCAGCTTGCGGGGGCGAAGCTTAAAACTGTTTTTT.

This clonotype was recorded at least ten times. The chain is built from TRBV25-1 and TRBJ1-2, with TRBD1 matching 8 bases. The CDR3 is 12 amino acids. Germline-derived CDR1 and CDR2 are MGHDK and SYGVNS. Losses at the gene ends were 5 bases for V and 8 bases for J; bases not matched to a gene: 4. CDR3 coding DNA: TGTGCCAGCAGTCCCGACAGGGGCGGCTACACCTTC. As protein: CASSPDRGGYTF.

Ten or more counts support this clonotype. The chain links TRBV29-1 to TRBJ1-3; 8 bases line up with TRBD1. The germline CDR1 and CDR2 sequences are SQVTM and ANQGSEA. J gave up 7 bases and V 7 bases, and 12 bases lay outside the gene matches. This CDR3 contains 14 residues. Here the CDR3 reads CSALDREARNTIYF. For the CDR3, the DNA is TGCAGCGCTTTGGACAGGGAGGCTCGGAACACCATATATTTT. The complete variable domain, with remaining parts taken from reference TRBV29-1 and TRBJ1-3, reads SAVISQKPSRDICQRGTSLTIQCQVDSQVTMMFWYRQQPGQSLTLIATANQGSEATYESGFVIDKFPISRPNLTFSTLTVSNMSPEDSSIYLCSALDREARNTIYFGEGSWLTVV.

This clonotype was observed many times. This chain connects TRBV3-1 to TRBJ2-7; D tentatively fits TRBD1 or TRBD2 (5 bases each). Trimming pared 4 bases from V and 7 bases from J, leaving 11 bases between. CDR1 and CDR2 from the germline V gene are LGHDT and YNNKEL (reference sequence). The length of the CDR3 is 12 residues. The CDR3 sequence is CASSRAEGEQYF. DNA of the CDR3: TGTGCCAGCAGCCGCGCCGAGGGGGAGCAGTACTTC.

Many counts were recorded for this clonotype. This chain links TRBV7-2 with TRBJ1-2; TRBD1 matches 9 bases. With 5 bases clipped from V and 8 bases from J, the junction kept 9 bases outside the gene matches. Germline V gene data show CDR1 as SGHTA and CDR2 as FQGNSA. The CDR3 covers 14 residues. CDR3 bases: TGTGCCAGCAGCGCTGACAGGGGGAGGTGGGGCTACACCTTC. Translation: CASSADRGRWGYTF.

This clonotype has a count of ten or more. The chain links TRBV5-4 to TRBJ2-7; 11 nucleotides align to TRBD2. In germline, CDR1 is SGHNT, CDR2 YYREEE (reference sequence). V dropped 5 bases and J dropped 1; count of bases not matched to a gene: 8. This CDR3 contains 16 residues. The CDR3 here is CASRRGTSGPSYEQYF. The CDR3 coding sequence is TGTGCCAGCAGACGAGGGACTAGCGGACCATCCTACGAGCAGTACTTC.

This clonotype came up many times. The chain is built from TRBV3-1 and TRBJ2-6; the D is unclear. The CDR3 runs 15 residues. The germline V and J ends were trimmed by 0 bases and 4 bases, with 7 bases remaining between them. Germline V gives CDR1 LGHDT, CDR2 YNNKEL (reference sequence). The CDR3 coding sequence is TGTGCCAGCAGCCAAGAATCTGGCGGGGCCAACGTCCTGACTTTC. This encodes CASSQESGGANVLTF.